This record concerns one TCR delta chain sequence. Its cognate antigen is unknown. Per germline, CDR1 TSWWSYY and CDR2 QGS. The CDR3 is 15 residues long. V lost 0 bases and J 0 bases, leaving 8 bases between the germline ends. RNA was extracted from the cells and then reverse transcribed. Multiplex PCR used pooled V-gene forward primers and a constant-region reverse primer to amplify CDR3s. TCRdb re-called clones from the multiplex PCR reads via CATT. This sample has about 27,000 delta-chain clones, with about 7% found just once. This record comes from a study of Vδ1+ human thymocytes. Study conclusions and caveats: Highly polyclonal TRG and TRD repertoires with Gaussian CDR3 length distributions appeared in thymus.

The chain recombines TRDV1 with TRDJ1, with D uncertain. Input material: Vdelta1+ gamma-delta thymocytes from the thymus. Described subset: FACS-sorted CD3+ TCRalphabeta- TCRVdelta1+ TCRVdelta2- thymocytes. This TCR was recovered from a girl under two years old who had congenital heart surgery. CDR3 amino acids: CALGELRSYTDKLIF. The CDR3 DNA sequence: TGTGCTCTTGGGGAACTTCGCTCGTACACCGATAAACTCATCTTT.